This is a list of T cell receptor beta chains from one sample in a study of blood T cell repertoires in COVID-19. The data were produced by immunoSEQ multiplex PCR, yet TCRdb's version contains in-frame clones alone and is incomplete. The top ten clones hold 1% to 1.5% of a sample with almost 300,000 clones, around 86% of them seen once. Specimen: peripheral blood. The receptor set was obtained from a man aged 70-80 years with acute or convalescent COVID-19. CDR3s include the opening cysteine and the closing phenylalanine or tryptophan. D genes are given only for firm matches. Clone size is given for some rows only: seen once, a few or many times, or a class if the clone is expanded.

CDR3 DNA: TGCAGCGTTGAAGCCCAGGGCAGCTACACCTTC; CDR3 protein: CSVEAQGSYTF; V gene: TRBV29-1; J gene: TRBJ1-2; D gene: .; clone size: .
CDR3 DNA: TGTGCCAGCGCGTCATGGGCCGAAGAGACCCAGTACTTC; CDR3 protein: CASASWAEETQYF; V gene: TRBV25-1; J gene: TRBJ2-5; D gene: .; clone size: .
CDR3 DNA: TGTGCCAGCAGCCAAGGGAGGGAAACTAGGGTGGGGGAGCAGTACTTC; CDR3 protein: CASSQGRETRVGEQYF; V gene: TRBV3-1/TRBV3-2; J gene: TRBJ2-7; D gene: .; clone size: .
CDR3 DNA: TGCAGTGCTAGGTCGGGGTATGGCTACACCTTC; CDR3 protein: CSARSGYGYTF; V gene: TRBV20-1; J gene: TRBJ1-2; D gene: .; clone size: .
CDR3 DNA: TGTGCCACCGGACAGGGTGGAACCCGATACGAGCAGTACTTC; CDR3 protein: CATGQGGTRYEQYF; V gene: TRBV10-3; J gene: TRBJ2-7; D gene: TRBD1; clone size: .
CDR3 DNA: TGTGCCACCCGGGACAGGTCCCCATGGGAGACCCAGTACTTC; CDR3 protein: CATRDRSPWETQYF; V gene: TRBV6-5; J gene: TRBJ2-5; D gene: TRBD1; clone size: .
CDR3 DNA: TGTGCCAGCAGTTACCCAGGGGGCTCCTACGAGCAGTACTTC; CDR3 protein: CASSYPGGSYEQYF; V gene: TRBV6-6; J gene: TRBJ2-7; D gene: TRBD1; clone size: few
CDR3 DNA: TGTGCCAGCAGTCTACAATTCGGGGGGCGATCCTACAATGAGCAGTTCTTC; CDR3 protein: CASSLQFGGRSYNEQFF; V gene: TRBV28; J gene: TRBJ2-1; D gene: .; clone size: .
CDR3 DNA: TGTGCCAGTAGTATCCGCACTGGCGGGAGGTTTGGAAATGAGCAGTTCTTC; CDR3 protein: CASSIRTGGRFGNEQFF; V gene: TRBV19; J gene: TRBJ2-1; D gene: TRBD2; clone size: .
CDR3 DNA: TGTGCCACCAGTGATTCCCGGACAGGGGAAAACACCATATATTTT; CDR3 protein: CATSDSRTGENTIYF; V gene: TRBV24-1; J gene: TRBJ1-3; D gene: TRBD1; clone size: .
CDR3 DNA: TGTGCCAGCAGCTTGGGGCAGGGAAGCTCCTACGAGCAGTACTTC; CDR3 protein: CASSLGQGSSYEQYF; V gene: TRBV5-4; J gene: TRBJ2-7; D gene: .; clone size: .
CDR3 DNA: TGTGCCAGTAGTATGACAGGGGGCCGCAATCAGCCCCAGCATTTT; CDR3 protein: CASSMTGGRNQPQHF; V gene: TRBV19; J gene: TRBJ1-5; D gene: TRBD1; clone size: .
CDR3 DNA: TGCGCCAGCAGCAAAGGACTAGCTACCCACGAGCAGTACTTC; CDR3 protein: CASSKGLATHEQYF; V gene: TRBV5-1; J gene: TRBJ2-7; D gene: TRBD2; clone size: .
CDR3 DNA: TGTGCCAGCAGCAGAAAGGGGGCCTCCTACGAGCAGTACTTC; CDR3 protein: CASSRKGASYEQYF; V gene: TRBV9; J gene: TRBJ2-7; D gene: TRBD1; clone size: .
CDR3 DNA: TGTGCCAGTGCTCTGATGACTAGCGGGAGTGGTAATGAGCAGTTCTTC; CDR3 protein: CASALMTSGSGNEQFF; V gene: TRBV19; J gene: TRBJ2-1; D gene: TRBD2; clone size: .